Listed here is a single T cell receptor (beta chain). These data originate in a study of T cell responses to AZD1222 COVID-19 vaccine. V was trimmed by 2 bases and J by 7 bases, leaving 12 bases between them. Germline values: CDR1 SGHTA, CDR2 FQGNSA. CDR3 length equals 14 residues. Profiling relied on immunoSEQ multiplex PCR, and the TCRdb table lists in-frame clones only, not all of them. The sample gives more than 110,000 clones, more than 85% of which show up once; roughly 4% is in the top ten. This TCR was sampled from an adult in good health. The J gene is TRBJ1-5, the V gene TRBV7-2; tentative D call: TRBD1 (6 bases). The material sequenced was peripheral blood, taken on day 0 of AZD1222 vaccination. The CDR3 bases are TGTGCCAGCAGCTTAAGGCAGGGACAACAGCCCCAGCATTTT. Its protein is CASSLRQGQQPQHF.